This T cell receptor beta chain came from a study of PD-1 blockade in classical Hodgkin lymphoma. Study-wide results and caveats: CD4+ but not CD8+ TCR diversity rose significantly by C4D1.

Some clones are missing from TCRdb's copy, which holds only in-frame ones; the method was immunoSEQ multiplex PCR. Among approximately 13,000 clones, more than 85% were seen once, and the ten largest hold about 20%. The CDR3 extends over 11 amino acids. V lost 5 bases and J 6 bases, leaving 7 bases between the germline ends. CDR1 is DFQATT, CDR2 SNEGSKA, per germline (reference sequence). Each patient experienced a relapse that followed autologous stem cell transplantation, and brentuximab vedotin exposure varied. Concerning this clone itself: Its antigen is not known.

This TCR was recovered from a human donor with classical Hodgkin lymphoma. The chain carries TRBV20-1 and TRBJ2-2; D gene uncertain. This specimen consisted of peripheral blood mononuclear cells (PBMCs), obtained at baseline. CDR3 region: CSAPTSGELFF. The DNA for the CDR3 is TGCAGTGCTCCAACATCCGGGGAGCTGTTTTTT.